This entry lists 25 T cell receptor beta chains sequenced from one sample in a study of control samples from healthy donors and cancer patients. The repertoire was sequenced with immunoSEQ multiplex PCR; TCRdb's copy has only in-frame clones and lacks some. The sample has fewer than 200,000 clones; 96% are singletons. Sequenced: blood. The receptors here all came from a woman aged 30 to 39 in good health.

V is TRBV3-1 (or the pseudogene TRBV3-2) and J is TRBJ2-7; 9 positions match TRBD2. V lost 4 bases to trimming and J lost 6 bases; unmatched junction nucleotides: 4. Germline CDR1 reads LGHDT; CDR2 reads YNNKEL (reference sequence). The CDR3 covers 13 residues. The DNA for the CDR3 is TGTGCCAGCAGCCGGGGACTAGCTGGCGAGCAGTACTTC. It codes for CASSRGLAGEQYF.

J is TRBJ2-1 and V is TRBV28; D perhaps matches TRBD1 (6 bases). V was pared by 5 bases and J by 9 bases, with 20 bases between. Germline V gene sequence: CDR1 MDHEN, CDR2 SYDVKM. This CDR3 is 15 amino acids long. CDR3 amino acids: CASSPYSPGVGEQFF. CDR3 coding DNA: TGTGCCAGCAGTCCCTACTCCCCAGGGGTCGGTGAGCAGTTCTTC. The whole variable domain, filled in from reference TRBV28 and TRBJ2-1, reads DVKVTQSSRYLVKRTGEKVFLECVQDMDHENMFWYRQDPGLGLRLIYFSYDVKMKEKGDIPEGYSVSREKKERFSLILESASTNQTSMYLCASSPYSPGVGEQFFGPGTRLTVL.

For this clone: Other DNA sequences in this specimen translate into the identical CDR3. The CDR3 region is CASSPLGQPQHF. The CDR3 DNA reads TGTGCCAGCAGTCCCCTGGGTCAGCCCCAGCATTTT. The rearrangement uses TRBV6-6 and TRBJ1-5; D gene ambiguous. The CDR3 totals 12 residues. Germline V gene data show CDR1 as MNHNY and CDR2 as SVGAGI (reference sequence). The V end lost 5 bases, the J end lost 6 bases, and 8 bases lay between the germline ends.

This clone has only one observation. The J gene is TRBJ2-3, the V gene TRBV5-1; D is perhaps TRBD2 (6 bases). This CDR3 has 15 amino acids. The germline V and J ends were trimmed by 0 bases and 4 bases, with 12 bases remaining between them. Per the germline V gene, CDR1 is SGHRS and CDR2 is YFSETQ. The CDR3 loop is CASSLAGVGADTQYF. CDR3 DNA: TGCGCCAGCAGCTTGGCGGGGGTAGGGGCAGATACGCAGTATTTT.

The chain carries TRBV9 and TRBJ2-1, with D uncertain. This CDR3 has 13 residues. Trimming stripped 0 bases from V and 9 bases from J, with 10 bases between. Germline CDR1 reads SGDLS; CDR2 reads YYNGEE. CDR3 sequence reads: CASSVESPGEQFF. The CDR3 coding sequence is TGTGCCAGCAGCGTAGAGTCTCCAGGTGAGCAGTTCTTC.

The rearrangement links TRBV30 to TRBJ2-1; D not resolved. CDR3 length: 14 residues. Looked up from germline, CDR1 is GTSNPN and CDR2 is SVGIG (reference sequence). Trimming removed 4 bases at V and 4 bases at J, with 14 bases between. CDR3 sequence reads: CAWNELMHYNEQFF. DNA of the CDR3: TGTGCCTGGAATGAGCTCATGCATTACAATGAGCAGTTCTTC.

This rearrangement joins TRBV10-3 to TRBJ2-1; the match to TRBD2 covers 10 bases. V lost 0 bases to trimming and J lost 5 bases; unmatched junction nucleotides: 7. CDR1 and CDR2 from the germline V gene are ENHRY and SYGVKD. The CDR3 covers 17 residues. The CDR3 region is CAISESTRGLADNEQFF. The CDR3 DNA sequence: TGTGCCATCAGTGAGTCGACTCGAGGACTAGCGGACAATGAGCAGTTCTTC.

The chain employs TRBV2 and TRBJ1-2; D uncertain. The CDR3 consists of 14 residues. The V end lost 3 bases, the J end lost 2 bases, and 10 bases lay between the germline ends. Germline V CDR1 and CDR2: SNHLY, FYNNEI. The CDR3 DNA is TGTGCCAGCAGTGAGCGACCGACAAACTATGGCTACACCTTC. Translation: CASSERPTNYGYTF.

This chain joins TRBV7-8 and TRBJ2-4; D perhaps matches TRBD1 (6 bases). CDR3 size: 16 residues. Germline assignment: CDR1 SGHVS and CDR2 FQNEAQ. V shed 2 bases and J shed 2 bases, with 13 bases lying between them. The DNA of the CDR3 is TGTGCCAGCAGCTTATACGAGGGGGAAACCAAAAACATTCAGTACTTC. Translating it yields CASSLYEGETKNIQYF. Combining the CDR3 with reference TRBV7-8 and TRBJ2-4 gives the whole variable domain GAGVSQSPRYKVAKRGQDVALRCDPISGHVSLFWYQQALGQGPEFLTYFQNEAQLDKSGLPSDRFFAERPEGSVSTLKIQRTQQEDSAVYLCASSLYEGETKNIQYFGAGTRLSVL.

The chain combines TRBV4-1 with TRBJ2-2; no clear D. The CDR3 consists of 15 residues. CDR1 is MGHRA and CDR2 is YSYEKL in the germline V gene. Trimming left V 1 base short and J 0 bases short, with 6 bases between. The CDR3 protein is CASSQVDTNTGELFF. CDR3 DNA sequence: TGCGCCAGCAGCCAAGTAGACACGAACACCGGGGAGCTGTTTTTT.

The V and J genes are TRBV19 and TRBJ1-5, with 12 bases lining up with TRBD1. CDR3 length equals 16 residues. Trimming at V came to 4 bases and at J to 6 bases, leaving 7 bases not matched to a gene. The germline V gene encodes CDR1 LNHDA and CDR2 SQIVND (reference sequence). CDR3 sequence: CASSTRDRGLGQPQHF. For the CDR3, the DNA is TGTGCCAGTAGTACTCGGGACAGGGGGCTGGGTCAGCCCCAGCATTTT.

V is TRBV25-1 and J is TRBJ2-7; TRBD1 is a possible D gene (5 bases). The CDR3 extends over 16 amino acids. Germline lookup yields CDR1 MGHDK and CDR2 SYGVNS. Trimming shortened V by 2 bases and J by 1 base, and 15 bases separated the two germline ends. CDR3 DNA sequence: TGTGCCAGCAGTGAACTTGGTGGGCAGGGTTCCTACGAGCAGTACTTC. Encoded protein: CASSELGGQGSYEQYF.

This chain connects TRBV6-1 to TRBJ2-5; D ambiguous. This CDR3 has 16 residues. The ends were cut back, 1 base at V and 1 base at J, with 13 bases in the middle. Germline CDR1 MNHNS, CDR2 SASEGT. The CDR3, as DNA: TGTGCCAGCAGTGAAGGGACCTCTAGGGCCCAAGAGACCCAGTACTTC. Translating it yields CASSEGTSRAQETQYF.

The V and J genes are TRBV6-5 and TRBJ1-1, with a tentative D call TRBD1 (6 bases). Germline V gene data show CDR1 as MNHEY and CDR2 as SVGAGI. V shed 10 bases and J shed 4 bases, with 16 bases lying between them. This CDR3 contains 13 residues. Here the CDR3 DNA reads TGTGCCATTGGCACAGGGAAGGGCACTGAAGCTTTCTTT. Its translation: CAIGTGKGTEAFF.

The CDR3 DNA is TGTGCCAGCAGAACAGGGGGAAGTGGAAACACCATATATTTT. It translates to CASRTGGSGNTIYF. The chain carries TRBV28 and TRBJ1-3; TRBD1 matches at 8 bases. Germline values: CDR1 MDHEN, CDR2 SYDVKM. V dropped 6 bases and J dropped 3; count of bases not matched to a gene: 4. The CDR3 totals 14 residues.

The chain joins TRBV27 to TRBJ1-2; 8 nucleotides agree with TRBD1. The CDR3 is made up of 14 amino acids. The germline CDR1 and CDR2 sequences are MNHEY and SMNVEV (reference sequence). V dropped 3 bases and J dropped 4; count of bases not matched to a gene: 4. CDR3 DNA: TGTGCCAGCAGTTTCAGGGGGCTAGGCTATGGCTACACCTTC. The encoded protein is CASSFRGLGYGYTF.

The CDR3 sequence: CASKSDRNSYNSPLHF. The CDR3 DNA reads TGTGCCAGCAAATCGGACAGGAACTCCTATAATTCACCCCTCCACTTT. The chain couples TRBV28 to TRBJ1-6; 7 bases fit TRBD1. The germline CDR1 and CDR2 sequences are MDHEN and SYDVKM. CDR3 length: 16 residues. V was clipped by 7 bases and J by 0 bases; unmatched bases: 6. Based on the CDR3 plus reference TRBV28 and TRBJ1-6, the full variable domain is DVKVTQSSRYLVKRTGEKVFLECVQDMDHENMFWYRQDPGLGLRLIYFSYDVKMKEKGDIPEGYSVSREKKERFSLILESASTNQTSMYLCASKSDRNSYNSPLHFGNGTRLTVT.

The chain couples TRBV19 to TRBJ2-7, with D unclear. The CDR3 is 15 amino acids. The V gene lost 0 bases and the J gene lost 2 bases, with 11 bases spanning the gap. Germline V lookup: CDR1 LNHDA, CDR2 SQIVND (reference sequence). In DNA, the CDR3 is TGTGCCAGTAGTATAGATCTTCTCTCCCCCTACGAGCAGTACTTC. This sequence encodes CASSIDLLSPYEQYF.

The V call is TRBV2, the J call TRBJ1-5; TRBD1 matches 9 bases. Germline V gene sequence: CDR1 SNHLY, CDR2 FYNNEI. CDR3 length: 15 amino acids. Trimming removed 4 bases from V and 3 bases from J; junction bases left unmatched: 4. CDR3 in amino acids: CASSVRDRDNQPQHF. DNA for the CDR3: TGTGCCAGCAGTGTGAGGGACAGGGACAATCAGCCCCAGCATTTT.

This clone was observed a single time. This chain joins TRBV29-1 and TRBJ2-7, with unresolved D. The germline CDR1 and CDR2 sequences are SQVTM and ANQGSEA. Trimming shortened V by 5 bases and J by 2 bases, and 7 bases separated the two germline ends. This CDR3 contains 11 residues. The CDR3 sequence is CSVMVTYEQYF. CDR3 DNA sequence: TGCAGCGTTATGGTGACCTACGAGCAGTACTTC.

The J gene is TRBJ2-7, the V gene TRBV19; D is ambiguous. V was pared by 5 bases and J by 4 bases, with 6 bases between. In germline, CDR1 is LNHDA, CDR2 SQIVND (reference sequence). The CDR3 is 11 residues long. CDR3 region: CASSSLYEQYF. The CDR3 region has the DNA TGTGCCAGTAGTTCCCTATACGAGCAGTACTTC. Using reference TRBV19 and TRBJ2-7 for the parts outside the CDR3, the full variable domain is DGGITQSPKYLFRKEGQNVTLSCEQNLNHDAMYWYRQDPGQGLRLIYYSQIVNDFQKGDIAEGYSVSREKKESFPLTVTSAQKNPTAFYLCASSSLYEQYFGPGTRLTVT.

V and J are TRBV19 and TRBJ1-4; a weak D match, TRBD1 (5 bases). The CDR3 is made up of 13 amino acids. The V end was cut by 2 bases, the J end by 7 bases, with 8 bases between. From germline, CDR1 is LNHDA and CDR2 SQIVND (reference sequence). CDR3 in amino acids: CASSISRAEKLFF. The CDR3 DNA is TGTGCCAGTAGTATAAGCAGGGCTGAAAAACTGTTTTTT.

V is TRBV27 and J is TRBJ2-3; no clear D gene. V was shortened by 4 bases and J by 2 bases, with 13 bases between the two germline ends. Per the germline V gene, CDR1 is MNHEY and CDR2 is SMNVEV (reference sequence). This CDR3 has 15 residues. The chain's CDR3 is CASSSRWVNTDTQYF. The CDR3 DNA reads as TGTGCCAGCAGTTCGCGTTGGGTTAACACAGATACGCAGTATTTT.

The chain joins TRBV6-5 to TRBJ2-7; maybe TRBD2 (6 bases). CDR1 MNHEY and CDR2 SVGAGI come from the germline V gene. CDR3 size: 13 residues. Trimming left V 6 bases short and J 4 bases short, with 13 bases between. The CDR3 reads CASRQSGGYEQYF. The CDR3 DNA sequence: TGTGCCAGCAGGCAGTCTGGGGGGTACGAGCAGTACTTC.

V is TRBV5-6 and J is TRBJ2-1; 9 bases fit TRBD1. This CDR3 is built from 18 residues. The germline V gene encodes CDR1 SGHDT and CDR2 YYEEEE. The trim removed 0 bases at V and 8 bases at J, leaving 15 bases unmatched. CDR3 coding DNA: TGTGCCAGCAGCTTGGAGGGACAGGGCTTGATGATTTTGGATGAGCAGTTCTTC. Its translation: CASSLEGQGLMILDEQFF.